This T cell receptor beta chain originates from a study of shared clonotypes between healthy human individuals. Points on this clone: Its specificity is not known.

General study results and limits: What rarefaction showed was incomplete sorted-subset sequencing despite large depth.

CD8 cells classed as naive were CD45RO-negative and positively selected for CCR7, excluding terminally differentiated effector memory CD45RA+ cells. Donors were healthy HIV-negative adults without recently reported acute infections or vaccinations. Germline V lookup: CDR1 SEHNR, CDR2 FQNEAQ (reference sequence). With 6 bases removed from V and 4 bases from J, the gap between germline ends came to 18 bases. This CDR3 has 15 residues. Genomic DNA of each subset was evenly split across several immunoSEQ plates. Data came from immunoSEQ multiplex PCR; TCRdb stores just in-frame clones and leaves some out. Found here are about 680,000 clones, about 90% of them singletons; the top ten hold approximately 22%.

The V gene is TRBV7-9, the J gene TRBJ2-5, with TRBD1 as a possible D gene (7 bases). The receptor's source is a man aged 25-45 years in good health. Sequences were obtained from naive CD8+ T cells sorted from blood. The CDR3 nucleotides are TGTGCCAGCAGATACGGGACTCAGGGGGGAGAGACCCAGTACTTC. Translating gives CASRYGTQGGETQYF.